The sequence of this T cell receptor (beta chain) was determined in a study of metastatic and nonmetastatic thyroid tumors. Overall study: Comparison of repertoires was carried out across blood and tumor or nodule tissue from malignant and benign thyroid patients.

All patients were untreated before thyroid surgery. TCRdb called clones again from the PCR reads with MiXCR. The sample contains about 24,000 clones, 13% of which appear only once. Study outcomes and limitations: Reported TCR beta diversity, measured in blood and tumor, was significantly higher for malignant thyroid tumors than for benign nodules.

This CDR3 has 15 amino acids. Trimming shortened V by 2 bases and J by 0 bases, and 10 bases separated the two germline ends. The germline gives CDR1 LGHDT, CDR2 YNNKEL (reference sequence). This clone was seen repeatedly, ten times or more. Its target is not known. The sequenced material came from blood. The chain employs TRBV3-1 and TRBJ1-1, with D hard to call. This TCR was sampled from a female donor with papillary thyroid cancer or a benign thyroid nodule (not recorded which). Some clones in this sample may be carry-over from other donors' samples. The chain's CDR3 is CASSQQDGMNTEAFF. In DNA form, the CDR3 reads TGTGCCAGCAGCCAACAGGACGGGATGAACACTGAAGCTTTCTTT.